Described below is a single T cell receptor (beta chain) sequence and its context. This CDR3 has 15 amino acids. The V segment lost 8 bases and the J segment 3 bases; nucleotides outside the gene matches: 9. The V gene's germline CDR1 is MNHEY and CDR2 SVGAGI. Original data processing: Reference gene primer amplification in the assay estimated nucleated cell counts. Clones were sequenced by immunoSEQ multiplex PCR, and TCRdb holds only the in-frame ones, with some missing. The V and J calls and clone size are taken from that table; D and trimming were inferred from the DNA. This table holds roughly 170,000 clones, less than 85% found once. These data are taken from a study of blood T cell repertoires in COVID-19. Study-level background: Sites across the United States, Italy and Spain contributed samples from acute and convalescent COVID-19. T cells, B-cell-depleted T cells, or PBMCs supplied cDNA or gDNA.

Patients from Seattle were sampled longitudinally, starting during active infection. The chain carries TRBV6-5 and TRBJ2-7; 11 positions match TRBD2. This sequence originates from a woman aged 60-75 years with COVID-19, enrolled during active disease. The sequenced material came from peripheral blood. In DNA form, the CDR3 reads TGTGCCAGCCGATTAGCGGGAGGGCCTTACTACGAGCAGTACTTC. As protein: CASRLAGGPYYEQYF.